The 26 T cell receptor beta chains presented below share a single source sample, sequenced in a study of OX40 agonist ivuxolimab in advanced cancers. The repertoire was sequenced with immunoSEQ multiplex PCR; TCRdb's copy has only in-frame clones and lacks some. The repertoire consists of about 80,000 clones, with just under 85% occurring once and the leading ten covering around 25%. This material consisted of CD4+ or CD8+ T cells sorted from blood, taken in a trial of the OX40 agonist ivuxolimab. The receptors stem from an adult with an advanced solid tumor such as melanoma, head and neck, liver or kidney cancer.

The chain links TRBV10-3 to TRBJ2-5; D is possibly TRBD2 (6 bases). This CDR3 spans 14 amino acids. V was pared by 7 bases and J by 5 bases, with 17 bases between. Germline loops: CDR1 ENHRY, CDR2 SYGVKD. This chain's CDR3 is CAIMRGTGGETQYF. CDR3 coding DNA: TGTGCCATCATGAGAGGTACAGGAGGGGAGACCCAGTACTTC.

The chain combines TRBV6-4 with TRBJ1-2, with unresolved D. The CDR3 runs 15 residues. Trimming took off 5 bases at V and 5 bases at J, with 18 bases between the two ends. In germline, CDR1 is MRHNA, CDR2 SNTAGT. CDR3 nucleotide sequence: TGTGCCAGCAGTCGAGAGTACCGGGCCTCTTATGGCTACACCTTC. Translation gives CASSREYRASYGYTF.

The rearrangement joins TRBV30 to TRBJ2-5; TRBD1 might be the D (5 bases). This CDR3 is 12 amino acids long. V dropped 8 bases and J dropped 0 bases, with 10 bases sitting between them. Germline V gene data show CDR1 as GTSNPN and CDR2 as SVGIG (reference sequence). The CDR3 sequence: CALGRYQETQYF. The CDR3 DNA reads TGTGCCCTGGGGCGGTACCAAGAGACCCAGTACTTC.

CDR3 sequence reads: CAWSVARDTEAFF. CDR3 DNA sequence: TGTGCCTGGAGTGTTGCTCGGGACACTGAAGCTTTCTTT. The rearrangement joins TRBV30 to TRBJ1-1; D not certain. Trimming removed 0 bases from V and 3 bases from J, with 8 bases in between. The length of the CDR3 is 13 residues. CDR1 GTSNPN and CDR2 SVGIG come from the germline V gene (reference sequence).

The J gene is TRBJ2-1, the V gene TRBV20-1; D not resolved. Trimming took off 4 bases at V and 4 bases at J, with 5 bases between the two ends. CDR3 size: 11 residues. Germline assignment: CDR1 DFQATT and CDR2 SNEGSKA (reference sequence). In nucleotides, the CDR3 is TGCAGTGCTAACGCTTACAATGAGCAGTTCTTC. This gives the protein CSANAYNEQFF.

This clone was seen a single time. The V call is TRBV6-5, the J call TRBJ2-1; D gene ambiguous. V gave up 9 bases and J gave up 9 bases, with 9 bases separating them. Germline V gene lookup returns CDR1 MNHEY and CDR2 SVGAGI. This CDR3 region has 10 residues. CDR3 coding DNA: TGTGCCAGAATAGTGTCTGAGCAGTTCTTC. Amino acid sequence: CARIVSEQFF.

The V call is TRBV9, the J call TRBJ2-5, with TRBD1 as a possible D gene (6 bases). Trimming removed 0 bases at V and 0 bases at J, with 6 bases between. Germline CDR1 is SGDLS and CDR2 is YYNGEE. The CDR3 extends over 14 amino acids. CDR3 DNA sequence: TGTGCCAGCAGCGTAGGGACAGACCAAGAGACCCAGTACTTC. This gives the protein CASSVGTDQETQYF.

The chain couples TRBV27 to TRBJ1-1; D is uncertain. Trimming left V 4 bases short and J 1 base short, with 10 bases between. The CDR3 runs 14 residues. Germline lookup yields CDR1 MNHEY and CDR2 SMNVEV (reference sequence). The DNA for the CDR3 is TGTGCCAGCAGTTCCCCGGCCAGGAACACTGAAGCTTTCTTT. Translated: CASSSPARNTEAFF.

The CDR3 nucleotides are TGCGCCAGCAGCCCGAGTGGGACAGGGGGCGGCTACAATGAGCAGTTCTTC. Its protein is CASSPSGTGGGYNEQFF. The V call is TRBV5-1, the J call TRBJ2-1; the match to TRBD1 covers 12 bases. The CDR3 is 17 residues long. Unmatched junction bases numbered 8, after V lost 4 bases and J lost 3 bases. Germline values: CDR1 SGHRS, CDR2 YFSETQ.

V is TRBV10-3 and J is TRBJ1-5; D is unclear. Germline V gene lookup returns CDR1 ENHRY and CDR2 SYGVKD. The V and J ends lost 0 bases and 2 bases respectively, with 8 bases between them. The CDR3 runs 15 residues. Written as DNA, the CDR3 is TGTGCCATCAGTGAGTCCCGAGGAGGCAATCAGCCCCAGCATTTT. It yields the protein CAISESRGGNQPQHF.

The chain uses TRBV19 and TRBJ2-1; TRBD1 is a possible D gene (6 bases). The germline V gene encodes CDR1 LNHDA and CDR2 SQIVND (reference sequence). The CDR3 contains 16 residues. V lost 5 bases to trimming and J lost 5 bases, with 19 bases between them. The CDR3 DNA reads TGTGCCAGTAGTGCCGCCTCGGGTGGGGGCCACAATGAGCAGTTCTTC. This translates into CASSAASGGGHNEQFF.

CDR3 sequence (DNA): TGTGCCAGCTCAAAGGACAGGGACACTGAAGCTTTCTTT. This encodes CASSKDRDTEAFF. The V gene is TRBV18, the J gene TRBJ1-1; 8 bases fit TRBD1. CDR3 length: 13 residues. In germline, CDR1 is KGHSH, CDR2 LQKENI. Losses at the gene ends were 5 bases for V and 3 bases for J; bases not matched to a gene: 2.

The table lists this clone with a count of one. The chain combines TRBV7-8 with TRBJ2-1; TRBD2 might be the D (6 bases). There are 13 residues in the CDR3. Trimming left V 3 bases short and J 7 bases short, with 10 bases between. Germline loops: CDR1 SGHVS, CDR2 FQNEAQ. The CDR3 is CASSLLAQNEQFF. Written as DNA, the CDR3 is TGTGCCAGCAGCTTGCTAGCGCAAAATGAGCAGTTCTTC. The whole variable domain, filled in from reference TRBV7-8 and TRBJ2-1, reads GAGVSQSPRYKVAKRGQDVALRCDPISGHVSLFWYQQALGQGPEFLTYFQNEAQLDKSGLPSDRFFAERPEGSVSTLKIQRTQQEDSAVYLCASSLLAQNEQFFGPGTRLTVL.

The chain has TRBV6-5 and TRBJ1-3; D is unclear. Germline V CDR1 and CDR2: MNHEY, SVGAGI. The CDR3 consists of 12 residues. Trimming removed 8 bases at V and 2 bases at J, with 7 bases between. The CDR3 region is CASYGAGNTIYF. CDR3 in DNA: TGTGCCAGCTACGGGGCTGGAAACACCATATATTTT.

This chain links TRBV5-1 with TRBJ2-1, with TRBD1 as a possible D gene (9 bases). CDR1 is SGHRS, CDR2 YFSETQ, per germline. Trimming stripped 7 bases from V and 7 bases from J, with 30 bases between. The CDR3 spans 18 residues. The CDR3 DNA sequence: TGCGCCAGCCGTCAGACAGGGGGGCGAGCGGGAGAACGAAATGAGCAGTTCTTC. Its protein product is CASRQTGGRAGERNEQFF.

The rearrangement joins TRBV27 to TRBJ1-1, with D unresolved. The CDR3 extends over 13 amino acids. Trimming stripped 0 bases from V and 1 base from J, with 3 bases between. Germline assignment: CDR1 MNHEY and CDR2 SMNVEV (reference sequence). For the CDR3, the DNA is TGTGCCAGCAGTTTATCGCGGAACACTGAAGCTTTCTTT. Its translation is CASSLSRNTEAFF.

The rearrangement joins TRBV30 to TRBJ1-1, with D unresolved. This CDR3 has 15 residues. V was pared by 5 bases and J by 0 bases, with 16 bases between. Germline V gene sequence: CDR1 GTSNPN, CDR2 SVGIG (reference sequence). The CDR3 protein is CAWHSPGNLNTEAFF. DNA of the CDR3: TGTGCCTGGCATTCCCCCGGAAACTTGAACACTGAAGCTTTCTTT.

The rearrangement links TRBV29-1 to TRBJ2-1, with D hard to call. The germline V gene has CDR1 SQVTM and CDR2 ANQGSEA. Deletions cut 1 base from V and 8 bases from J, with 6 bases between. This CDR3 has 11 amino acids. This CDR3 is CSVEGLDEQFF. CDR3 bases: TGCAGCGTTGAAGGCTTGGATGAGCAGTTCTTC.

CDR3 nucleotides: TGTGCCAGCAGTCCAAGCGGCATCACGTACAATGAGCAGTTCTTC. As protein: CASSPSGITYNEQFF. This rearrangement joins TRBV5-4 to TRBJ2-1, with D possibly matching TRBD2 (5 bases). CDR3 length equals 15 residues. V dropped 5 bases and J dropped 4 bases, with 16 bases sitting between them. Germline assignment: CDR1 SGHNT and CDR2 YYREEE (reference sequence).

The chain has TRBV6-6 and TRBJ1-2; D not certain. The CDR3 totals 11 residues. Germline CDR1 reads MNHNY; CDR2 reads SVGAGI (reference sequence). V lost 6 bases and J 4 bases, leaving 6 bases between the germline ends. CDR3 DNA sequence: TGTGCCAGCAGACAGTTCTATGGCTACACCTTC. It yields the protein CASRQFYGYTF.

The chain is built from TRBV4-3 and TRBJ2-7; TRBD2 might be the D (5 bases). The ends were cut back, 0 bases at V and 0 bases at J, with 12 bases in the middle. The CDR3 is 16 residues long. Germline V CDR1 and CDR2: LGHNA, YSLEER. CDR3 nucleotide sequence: TGCGCCAGCAGCCAAGATCTAGCAGCTGCCTCCTACGAGCAGTACTTC. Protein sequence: CASSQDLAAASYEQYF.

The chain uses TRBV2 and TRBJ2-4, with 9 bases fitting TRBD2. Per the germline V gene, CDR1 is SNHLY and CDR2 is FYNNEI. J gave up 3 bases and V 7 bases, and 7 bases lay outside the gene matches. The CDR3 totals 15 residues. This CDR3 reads CASMGLRGGKNIQYF. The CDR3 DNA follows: TGTGCCAGCATGGGCCTGCGGGGGGGCAAAAACATTCAGTACTTC.

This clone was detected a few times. CDR3: CASSESGSNEQFF. CDR3 DNA sequence: TGCGCCAGCAGTGAGTCGGGCAGCAATGAGCAGTTCTTC. The chain uses TRBV10-1 and TRBJ2-1; D gene ambiguous. There are 13 residues in the CDR3. The V and J ends lost 0 bases and 6 bases respectively, with 6 bases between them. The V gene's germline CDR1 is WNHNN and CDR2 SYGVQD (reference sequence).

The CDR3 nucleotides read TGTGCCAGCAGCTTCCTCGGGGCTTCGAGCTCCTACAATGAGCAGTTCTTC. It yields the protein CASSFLGASSSYNEQFF. The V and J genes are TRBV11-1 and TRBJ2-1; D is tentatively TRBD1 or TRBD2 (5 bases each). The CDR3 has 17 amino acids. Trimming stripped 3 bases from V and 0 bases from J, with 15 bases between. The germline gives CDR1 SGHAT, CDR2 FQDESV (reference sequence).

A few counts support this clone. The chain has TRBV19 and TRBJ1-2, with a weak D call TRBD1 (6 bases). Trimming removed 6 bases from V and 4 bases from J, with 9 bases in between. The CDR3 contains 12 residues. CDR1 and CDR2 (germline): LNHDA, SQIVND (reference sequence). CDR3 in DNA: TGTGCCAGTAGGGACAGCTTCTATGGCTACACCTTC. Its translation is CASRDSFYGYTF.

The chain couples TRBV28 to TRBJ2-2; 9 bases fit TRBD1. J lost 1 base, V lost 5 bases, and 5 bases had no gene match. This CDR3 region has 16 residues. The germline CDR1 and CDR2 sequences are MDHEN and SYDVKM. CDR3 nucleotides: TGTGCCAGCAGTACCCCGACAGGGGGGAACACCGGGGAGCTGTTTTTT. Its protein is CASSTPTGGNTGELFF.